This T cell receptor (beta chain) is drawn from a study of blood T cell repertoires in COVID-19 (dated by TCRdb to 2020 to 2022). About the full investigation: Samples covering the acute and convalescent phases of COVID-19 were provided by collaborators in the United States, Italy and Spain. The prospective study material was composed of cDNA or gDNA derived from T cells, B-cell-depleted T cells, or PBMCs. Subjects who had been exposed to COVID-19, were actively infected with it, or had recovered from it provided the deeply sampled blood TCRbeta repertoires that made up the dataset. The repertoires were made available in a free public database intended to serve as a resource for research on the immune response to SARS-CoV-2. The samples were drawn from the first 160 participants of the ongoing ImmuneRACE study and from under 1,500 subjects provided by 6 global collaborators. The sample metadata nearly always contained a de-identified subject ID, COVID-19 status, age in years and sex. Where available, HLA class I and class II types were obtained from metadata supplied by the sample provider rather than from assay-based typing.

From the cysteine up to the phenylalanine, the CDR3 has a length of 15 residues. The read is trimmed to its CDR3 DNA, 45 bases read in frame from base 1. As encoded in the germline V gene (reference sequence), CDR1 is MNHEY while CDR2 is SMNVEV. Cut back by 2 bases and 2 bases, the V and J ends lie 10 bases apart. Concerning this clone: Its antigen is unknown. Nothing much larger sits one base from this clone, and base qualities are not available.

Participants in the prospective study were aged roughly 18 to 100 years, lived in under 30 United States geographic areas, and enrolled through a virtual design. In the prospective study, participants were assigned to cohorts based on the clinical history participants reported in a screening survey and a study questionnaire. Each participant in the prospective study had whole blood, serum and a nasopharyngeal or oropharyngeal swab collected by mobile phlebotomists. Over a roughly 2-month period, participants in the prospective study had the option of providing additional blood draws and questionnaires. Prospective study blood samples were shipped either frozen or at room temperature before DNA extraction. What the study reported, not specific to this receptor: The amount of clinical and demographic metadata varied by source and participant and was provided uncurated.

The immunoSEQ Assay, a bias-controlled multiplex PCR, was used to amplify TCRbeta CDR3 regions from genomic DNA. Per the authors' processing: The number of nucleated cells in each sample was estimated from the amplification of reference gene primers within the assay. Sequence reads were collapsed and filtered to measure the absolute abundance of every unique TCRbeta CDR3 rearrangement. For each sample, productive Simpson clonality was calculated by taking the square root of Simpson's diversity index across productive rearrangements. TCRdb re-hosts the immuneACCESS table, in-frame sequences only. Its copies lack some clones; in the studies checked, an unresolved V gene accounts for under half of them, and the cause for the rest is not known. The D gene and trimming were derived from the DNA, and the V and J assignments and clone size from that table. Within this sample are roughly 430,000 clones, with roughly 90% of them counted one time only. The top ten clones comprise roughly 2% of the sample.

In this chain, TRBV27 is recombined with TRBJ2-1; the D segment cannot be called with confidence. This TCR derives from a woman in her forties with acute COVID-19. Sequences were obtained from PBMCs or T cells enriched from blood (not recorded which). The CDR3: CASSLERRTYNEQFF. The nucleotide sequence reads as follows: TGTGCCAGCAGTTTAGAGAGGCGTACCTACAATGAGCAGTTCTTC.